These T cell receptor beta chains were read from a single sample in a study of T cells in Graves' hyperthyroidism and ophthalmopathy. TCRdb re-called the multiplex PCR reads with MiXCR, one entry per CDR3 protein. Of some 690,000 distinct CDR3 sequences listed, 17% are singletons. Material for sequencing was blood. These receptors all stem from a man aged 50-59 years with Graves' hyperthyroidism. The CDR3 runs from the conserved cysteine through the conserved F or W. Each record gives: clone size, D gene, V gene, J gene, CDR3 protein, CDR3 DNA. D genes are given only for firm matches. Size is stated for part of the rows, as once, few or many counts, or as a class when the clone is expanded.

.	.	TRBV24-1	TRBJ2-5	CATSDRRARETQYF	TGTGCCACCAGTGATCGCAGGGCCCGAGAGACCCAGTACTTC
.	TRBD1	TRBV28	TRBJ1-5	CASSPTTGVQPQHF	TGTGCCAGCAGTCCGACGACAGGGGTGCAGCCCCAGCATTTT
few	.	TRBV28	TRBJ1-4	CASIPSGQGYEKLFF	TGTGCCAGCATACCCTCGGGCCAGGGTTATGAAAAACTGTTTTTT
few	TRBD1	TRBV15	TRBJ2-1	CATSNGQERYNEQFF	TGTGCCACCAGCAACGGACAGGAGCGATACAATGAGCAGTTCTTC
.	.	TRBV3-1	TRBJ2-4	CASSPTRRTGRNIQYF	TGTGCCAGCAGCCCTACCAGAAGAACAGGGAGGAACATTCAGTACTTC
few	.	TRBV6-1	TRBJ1-4	CASSGWSATEKLFF	TGTGCCAGCAGTGGTTGGTCAGCGACTGAAAAACTGTTTTTT
few	.	TRBV11-2	TRBJ1-4	CASTVLNEKLFF	TGTGCCAGCACAGTACTTAATGAAAAACTGTTTTTT
few	.	TRBV6-5	TRBJ2-1	CASSYSNKVSSSYNEQFF	TGTGCCAGCAGTTACTCGAATAAAGTTTCTAGCTCCTACAATGAGCAGTTCTTC
few	TRBD1	TRBV13	TRBJ2-7	CASRQTGTNSYEQYF	TGTGCCAGCAGGCAGACAGGGACCAACTCCTACGAGCAGTACTTC
.	.	TRBV10-3	TRBJ2-7	CAIRALASPDEQYF	TGTGCCATCAGAGCGTTGGCTAGCCCGGACGAGCAGTACTTC
few	TRBD1	TRBV19	TRBJ1-3	CASSIQGASGNTIYF	TGTGCCAGTAGCATACAGGGGGCGAGTGGAAACACCATATATTTT
few	.	TRBV7-6	TRBJ2-2	CASSPSPLVNTGELFF	TGTGCTAGCAGCCCCAGCCCATTAGTCAACACCGGGGAGCTGTTTTTT
many	.	TRBV20-1	TRBJ2-3	CSARGGRPSTDTQYF	TGCAGTGCTAGAGGGGGCAGGCCGAGCACAGATACGCAGTATTTT
many	.	TRBV19	TRBJ1-1	CASSISENTEAFF	TGTGCCAGTAGTATATCGGAGAACACTGAAGCTTTCTTT
many	.	TRBV7-8	TRBJ2-7	CASSHERDKTYEQYF	TGTGCCAGCAGCCATGAGAGGGACAAAACCTACGAGCAGTACTTC
few	TRBD2	TRBV7-9	TRBJ2-3	CASSLLAGDSTDTQYF	TGTGCCAGCAGCTTACTGGCGGGAGACAGCACAGATACGCAGTATTTT
many	TRBD1	TRBV18	TRBJ2-1	CASSLSGGGDEQFF	TGTGCCAGCTCACTTTCAGGGGGTGGCGATGAGCAGTTCTTC
many	.	TRBV11-2	TRBJ1-3	CASSLVGNTIYF	TGTGCCAGCAGCTTAGTTGGAAACACCATATATTTT
many	TRBD1	TRBV2	TRBJ2-1	CASKDVRGKDNEQFF	TGTGCCAGCAAGGACGTCAGGGGGAAGGACAATGAGCAGTTCTTC
many	.	TRBV7-9	TRBJ1-4	CASSLGPLGGPNEKLFF	TGTGCCAGCAGCTTAGGGCCACTCGGGGGCCCTAATGAAAAACTGTTTTTT
few	.	TRBV20-1	TRBJ2-1	CSARDFSRTKLYNEQFF	TGCAGTGCTAGAGATTTTTCGAGGACCAAATTATACAATGAGCAGTTCTTC
few	.	TRBV7-9	TRBJ2-2	CASSLRQPNTGELFF	TGTGCCAGCAGCTTAAGACAGCCGAACACCGGGGAGCTGTTTTTT